The text below deals with one T cell receptor beta chain. It has no known antigen specificity. The protocol used for the library was the immunoSEQ multiplex PCR assay. For the multiplex PCR, a mixture combining 60 forward primers for TCR Vbeta segments and 13 reverse primers for TCR Jbeta segments was used. The CDR3 region of rearranged TCR beta genes was amplified from genomic DNA by a multiplex PCR assay. The amplified TCR beta libraries were sequenced on the Illumina HiSeq System as 87-base-pair reads. Per the source publication's procedure: A later analysis counted tens of millions of unique TCR beta chains across the 666 repertoires, and roughly 11 million of these chains were shared by at least two donors. A nearest-neighbor algorithm error-corrected the raw reads and collapsed the reads into unique sequences, merging closely related sequences to remove PCR and sequencing errors. CDR3 sequences were aligned to IMGT reference sequences to assign V, D and J gene segments. For a sequence to be retained, a match of at least six nucleotides was required to both a V gene segment and a J gene segment. Rearrangements were called productive when the CDR3 lacked stop codons and stayed in frame with V and J; all others were non-productive. Following IMGT convention, CDR3 was defined as the stretch from the second conserved V-encoded cysteine to the conserved J-encoded phenylalanine. The earlier analysis of roughly 590 of the donors excluded any sequence lacking an unambiguous match to a single V gene segment. An earlier analysis of approximately 590 of the donors classified V segments as functional when productive rearrangements were above 56.7% and as segregating when the standard deviation between donors was above 5%. A statistical classification framework was built for diagnosing cytomegalovirus status from the catalog of TCR beta chain sequences. A later analysis assigned V and J genes by comparing TCR nucleotide sequences with IMGT/GENE-DB human TR gene sequences. A later analysis assigned CDR3 sequences and most-parsimonious VDJ recombination scenarios with the TCRdist pipeline. A later analysis defined each TCR beta chain by its CDR3 amino acid sequence plus V-gene family, and excluded reads lacking a unique V-gene family. A later analysis removed several hundred highly shared, low-generation-probability nucleotide sequences to deal with suspected cross-contamination and a sequencing artifact. For each public chain, a later analysis derived a clonal expansion index from normalized ranks of inferred template counts within each repertoire. In a later analysis, generation probabilities were computed using a VDJ recombination model fitted to out-of-frame rearrangements, and the results were checked against IGoR. A later analysis scored TCR-TCR, TCR-HLA and TCR-CMV co-occurrence with hypergeometric tests, applying a repertoire-size bias correction to TCR pairs. In a later analysis, false discovery rates were estimated by permuting HLA or CMV assignments 20 times. In a later analysis, co-occurring TCRs were grouped using DBSCAN, with TCRdist sequence similarity added in when clustering inside HLA-allele-positive subsets. Co-occurrence clustering excluded repertoires with fewer than 30,000 or more than 120,000 public chains, plus five with anomalous nucleotide sharing. TCRdb mirrors the immuneACCESS table, restricted to in-frame sequences. Some clones are absent from its copies; in checked studies, under half trace to an unresolved V gene, and the reason for the others is unknown. That table furnishes V, J and clone size, whereas the DNA furnished D and trimming. The sample has 140,000 to 150,000 clones on record. The ten largest clonotypes hold 1.5% to 2% of the sample.

This sample is drawn from a study of cytomegalovirus exposure and HLA in healthy donors (dated by TCRdb to about 2017). A note on the overall study: An earlier analysis of more than 550 of the donors reported around 280 Gb of sequence data and about 120 million unique TCR beta sequences obtained from approximately 180 million T cells. An early release that covered about 640 HLA-typed donors contained about 300 gigabases of sequencing data and some 87 million unique TCR sequences. Of the roughly 400 genotyped donors, about 80% fell in the genetic ancestry cluster associated with self-reported Caucasian donors. The study aimed to test whether signatures of past pathogen exposure could be identified by cataloging public T cell receptors. Using immunosequencing, the study profiled T cell repertoires from around 680 subjects and related those repertoires to cytomegalovirus serostatus. Along with the approximately 650-subject first cohort, a separate validation cohort of around 120 different subjects was used. The study combined high-throughput TCR immunosequencing, statistical association of individual TCRs with disease status, and machine learning to predict cytomegalovirus infection status. To study patterns of TCR occurrence, a later analysis re-analyzed previously published TCR beta repertoires from around 670 donors and added high-resolution HLA genotyping. Rather than drawing on any new phenotypic data, the later analysis identified candidate immune exposures from TCR beta sequences and the way those sequences occurred across donors. In an earlier analysis of a few hundred of the donors, high-throughput TCR beta sequencing was used to judge whether each TCR beta V gene segment behaved as functional or pseudogenic. Donor age, sex, ethnicity and CMV serostatus were compiled alongside the repertoire data. A later genetic analysis used genome-wide SNP genotypes for about 65% of the 666 donors, treating that subset as a discovery cohort. All discovery cohort repertoires had been generated on a single sequencing platform. HLA typing covered class I and class II loci at four-digit resolution. Typing coverage differed by locus: A, B, C, DRB1 and DQB1 were typed in roughly 620-640 donors, DQA1 in about 560, DPA1 in nearly 610, and DPB1 in just under 490. Because of strong linkage in the cohort, a handful of DR-DQ haplotypes were treated as single units for association and clustering. On average, 235,054 unique TCR beta nucleotide sequences were sequenced per donor among about 400 genotyped donors of the cohort, with roughly 18% of those sequences being non-productive.

Per the germline V gene (reference sequence), LNHDA is the CDR1 and SQIVND is the CDR2. The junction shows trimming of 1 base on V and 0 bases on J, and the gene matches do not reach 8 bases of it. The CDR3, cysteine through phenylalanine, is 18 amino acids long. Only the CDR3 region is kept as DNA, spanning 54 bases read in frame from base 1. The cohort was made up of 666 healthy bone marrow donors. At the time of sampling, all cohort members were nominally healthy, though unrecorded immune exposures were likely present. The donor was CMV seronegative and belonged to the group of under 400 seronegative cohort members. A peripheral blood sample was collected from each donor, and TCR beta sequencing was performed on peripheral blood mononuclear cells. Genomic DNA extraction from the blood cell samples was performed with the Qiagen DNeasy Blood Extraction Kit. Broader findings and caveats from the paper: According to a later analysis, parvovirus B19, influenza, CMV and Epstein-Barr virus appeared linked to several top co-occurrence clusters. An earlier analysis of around 600 of the donors showed that most TCR beta V segments appeared in productive rearrangements either about 87% or about 30% of the time, which broadly matched IMGT annotations. While some public TCRs were present in many individuals, most TCR sequences turned up only very rarely across donors. In the study, some 160 TCR beta chains were listed as associated with cytomegalovirus. In a later analysis, HLA-associated TCR beta chains were found to be more clonally expanded and to have lower generation probabilities than equally common non-associated chains. Because counts were too low, roughly 17 rarely observed V segments, including chromosome 9 orphons, were left out of the earlier analysis of 587 of the donors. When HLA alleles, especially DR and DQ, strongly co-occurred, attributing TCR associations to individual alleles was difficult. The classifier was reported to diagnose cytomegalovirus status with high specificity and sensitivity in both the original cohort and the validation cohort. Because HLA typing was unavailable for some donors at each locus, only the typed subset was used in association tests. Immune exposure information for the cohort was limited to CMV serostatus. Only TCR beta chains were sequenced in this cohort, and the absence of alpha or paired-chain data limited detectable features. Compared with the 666-donor mean, donors in an Asian-associated ancestry cluster had fewer N-insertions in productive TCRs, according to a later genetic analysis. In a later analysis, around 17,000 TCR beta sequences were associated with specific HLA alleles at a false discovery rate of 0.05. A further reported finding was that TCR beta sequences accurately predicted the HLA-A and HLA-B alleles for most subjects in the first cohort. The presence/absence analyses assumed that sequencing depth was roughly uniform across donors, and that assumption may not be true. Most CMV-associated TCR beta chains appeared to be HLA-restricted in a later analysis, and the HLA associations seemed to be driven largely by CMV exposure. In a later genetic analysis, a missense DCLRE1C variant was associated with V-gene and J-gene trimming of TCR beta chains, and the association was replicated in an independent cohort. Some IMGT-functional V segments, including TRBV6-2 and TRBV6-3, could not be told apart with the 87-base-pair reads, so those segments were excluded. In vitro tests confirmed that a few of the cytomegalovirus-associated TCR beta chains recognize cytomegalovirus antigens. A cluster of highly shared sequence variants was judged likely to represent a technical artifact of the sequencing pipeline. A later analysis found that TCR association rates varied across HLA loci, with DRB1 alleles showing the most associated TCRs and HLA-C alleles the fewest. Linkage disequilibrium might explain the correlated functional status among segregating V segments, but an unknown experimental factor could not be ruled out. It was suggested by the authors that the approach could potentially be generalized to other disease states and immunological phenotypes.

The clonotype originates from a woman aged 50 to 60 in good health and CMV-seronegative. The sequenced material came from PBMCs. The rearrangement joined TRBV19 to TRBJ2-2, with 7 central nucleotides matching TRBD2. DNA sequence: TGTGCCAGTAGTATAGGGGGGACTAAGTTCGCGAACACCGGGGAGCTGTTTTTT. The encoded protein is CASSIGGTKFANTGELFF.